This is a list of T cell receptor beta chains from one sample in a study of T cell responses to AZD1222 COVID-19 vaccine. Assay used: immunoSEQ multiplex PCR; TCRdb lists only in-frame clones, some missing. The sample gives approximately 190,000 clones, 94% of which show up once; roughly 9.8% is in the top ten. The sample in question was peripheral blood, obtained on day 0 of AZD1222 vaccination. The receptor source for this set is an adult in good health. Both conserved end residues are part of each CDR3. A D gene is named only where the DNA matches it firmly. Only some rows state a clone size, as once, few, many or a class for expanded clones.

CDR3 protein: CASSHRTSGTGSYEQYF
CDR3 DNA: TGTGCCAGCAGCCACCGGACTAGCGGGACCGGCTCCTACGAGCAGTACTTC
J gene: TRBJ2-7
V gene: TRBV5-6
clone size: -
D gene: TRBD2

CDR3 protein: CAISESAGIKDIQYF
CDR3 DNA: TGTGCCATCAGTGAGTCGGCCGGCATTAAAGACATTCAGTACTTC
J gene: TRBJ2-4
V gene: TRBV10-3
clone size: -
D gene: -

CDR3 protein: CASSPRTENTEAFF
CDR3 DNA: TGTGCCAGCAGTCCTAGGACTGAGAACACTGAAGCTTTCTTT
J gene: TRBJ1-1
V gene: TRBV28
clone size: -
D gene: -

CDR3 protein: CASSGAVTDTQYF
CDR3 DNA: TGTGCCAGCAGTGGAGCGGTCACAGATACGCAGTATTTT
J gene: TRBJ2-3
V gene: TRBV12-3/TRBV12-4
clone size: -
D gene: -

CDR3 protein: CASSEHNGAPLHF
CDR3 DNA: TGTGCCAGCAGTGAACACAATGGAGCTCCCCTCCACTTT
J gene: TRBJ1-6
V gene: TRBV2
clone size: -
D gene: -

CDR3 protein: CASRKGTQPQHF
CDR3 DNA: TGTGCCAGCAGAAAGGGTACCCAGCCCCAGCATTTT
J gene: TRBJ1-5
V gene: TRBV28
clone size: -
D gene: -

CDR3 protein: CASSGTPNGQWGGYTF
CDR3 DNA: TGTGCCAGCAGCGGAACCCCGAATGGACAGTGGGGTGGCTACACCTTC
J gene: TRBJ1-2
V gene: TRBV9
clone size: -
D gene: -

CDR3 protein: CSVRETVKTDTQYF
CDR3 DNA: TGCAGCGTGAGGGAGACAGTGAAAACAGATACGCAGTATTTT
J gene: TRBJ2-3
V gene: TRBV29-1
clone size: once
D gene: -

CDR3 protein: CATSRDLLRTGAVETQYF
CDR3 DNA: TGTGCCACCAGCAGAGATTTACTAAGGACAGGGGCCGTGGAGACCCAGTACTTC
J gene: TRBJ2-5
V gene: TRBV15
clone size: -
D gene: TRBD1

CDR3 protein: CASSLDRAQPQHF
CDR3 DNA: TGTGCCAGCAGCTTAGACAGGGCTCAGCCCCAGCATTTT
J gene: TRBJ1-5
V gene: TRBV7-9
clone size: -
D gene: -

CDR3 protein: CASSSSEWTVTSGTQETQYF
CDR3 DNA: TGTGCCAGCAGTTCATCCGAGTGGACGGTTACTAGCGGGACACAAGAGACCCAGTACTTC
J gene: TRBJ2-5
V gene: TRBV28
clone size: -
D gene: TRBD2

CDR3 protein: CASSGSGTVFYGYTF
CDR3 DNA: TGTGCCAGCAGCGGATCCGGGACAGTATTCTATGGCTACACCTTC
J gene: TRBJ1-2
V gene: TRBV7-9
clone size: -
D gene: TRBD1

CDR3 protein: CASSVGGSVGELFF
CDR3 DNA: TGTGCCAGCAGCGTGGGTGGGTCGGTCGGGGAGCTGTTTTTT
J gene: TRBJ2-2
V gene: TRBV9
clone size: -
D gene: -

CDR3 protein: CASSPGGRGPHNEQFF
CDR3 DNA: TGTGCCAGCAGCCCGGGGGGCAGGGGCCCTCACAATGAGCAGTTCTTC
J gene: TRBJ2-1
V gene: TRBV27
clone size: -
D gene: -

CDR3 protein: CASSLTGNTGELFF
CDR3 DNA: TGTGCCAGCAGCTTGACAGGGAACACCGGGGAGCTGTTTTTT
J gene: TRBJ2-2
V gene: TRBV5-5
clone size: once
D gene: -

CDR3 protein: CASSPAEHQPQHF
CDR3 DNA: TGTGCCAGCTCTCCGGCGGAACATCAGCCCCAGCATTTT
J gene: TRBJ1-5
V gene: TRBV27
clone size: once
D gene: -

CDR3 protein: CASSLEREGDTGELFF
CDR3 DNA: TGCGCCAGCAGCTTGGAGCGGGAGGGAGACACCGGGGAGCTGTTTTTT
J gene: TRBJ2-2
V gene: TRBV5-1
clone size: -
D gene: TRBD2

CDR3 protein: CASSSYRDLFF
CDR3 DNA: TGTGCCAGCAGTTCCTACAGGGATCTGTTTTTT
J gene: TRBJ1-4
V gene: TRBV12-3/TRBV12-4
clone size: once
D gene: -

CDR3 protein: CASSPKTLNTEAFF
CDR3 DNA: TGTGCCAGCAGTCCCAAGACCCTGAACACTGAAGCTTTCTTT
J gene: TRBJ1-1
V gene: TRBV28
clone size: -
D gene: -

CDR3 protein: CASSSVRLGGDYGYTF
CDR3 DNA: TGTGCCAGCAGTTCTGTCCGTCTGGGGGGTGACTATGGCTACACCTTC
J gene: TRBJ1-2
V gene: TRBV27
clone size: -
D gene: -

CDR3 protein: CASSSGQGAGNQPQHF
CDR3 DNA: TGTGCCAGCAGCTCGGGACAGGGGGCGGGCAATCAGCCCCAGCATTTT
J gene: TRBJ1-5
V gene: TRBV7-2
clone size: -
D gene: TRBD1

CDR3 protein: CASRKGQTSGANTGELFF
CDR3 DNA: TGTGCCAGCAGAAAGGGACAGACTAGCGGGGCGAACACCGGGGAGCTGTTTTTT
J gene: TRBJ2-2
V gene: TRBV7-8
clone size: -
D gene: TRBD2

CDR3 protein: CASSIAEAYEQYF
CDR3 DNA: TGTGCCAGTAGTATCGCAGAGGCCTACGAGCAGTACTTC
J gene: TRBJ2-7
V gene: TRBV19
clone size: -
D gene: -

CDR3 protein: CASSLSRGQNTEAFF
CDR3 DNA: TGTGCCAGCAGTCTTTCCAGGGGACAGAACACTGAAGCTTTCTTT
J gene: TRBJ1-1
V gene: TRBV27
clone size: -
D gene: -

CDR3 protein: CSVGDRGLSEKLFF
CDR3 DNA: TGCAGCGTCGGGGACAGGGGGCTAAGTGAAAAACTGTTTTTT
J gene: TRBJ1-4
V gene: TRBV29-1
clone size: -
D gene: TRBD1

CDR3 protein: CASSVVGQGQGTQYF
CDR3 DNA: TGTGCCAGCAGCGTAGTGGGACAGGGACAAGGGACCCAGTACTTC
J gene: TRBJ2-5
V gene: TRBV9
clone size: -
D gene: TRBD1

CDR3 protein: CASSRSSGTGSSYNEQFF
CDR3 DNA: TGTGCCAGCAGCCGTAGCTCCGGGACGGGAAGCTCCTACAATGAGCAGTTCTTC
J gene: TRBJ2-1
V gene: TRBV3-1/TRBV3-2
clone size: few
D gene: -

CDR3 protein: CASSTRRQGAGELFF
CDR3 DNA: TGTGCCAGCAGCACAAGGAGACAGGGGGCCGGGGAGCTGTTTTTT
J gene: TRBJ2-2
V gene: TRBV11-1
clone size: -
D gene: TRBD1

CDR3 protein: CASSEQGTDIESF
CDR3 DNA: TGTGCCAGCAGTGAGCAGGGCACGGATATAGAGTCCTTC
J gene: TRBJ1-2
V gene: TRBV2
clone size: -
D gene: -

CDR3 protein: CASSLPGGVRTEAFF
CDR3 DNA: TGTGCCAGCAGCTTGCCCGGTGGGGTGAGGACTGAAGCTTTCTTT
J gene: TRBJ1-1
V gene: TRBV11-2
clone size: -
D gene: -

CDR3 protein: CASSSRDREYNEQFF
CDR3 DNA: TGCGCCAGCAGCTCCCGGGACAGGGAATACAATGAGCAGTTCTTC
J gene: TRBJ2-1
V gene: TRBV5-1
clone size: -
D gene: TRBD1

CDR3 protein: CATSGSTGKGYTF
CDR3 DNA: TGTGCCACCAGTGGTTCGACAGGGAAAGGCTACACCTTC
J gene: TRBJ1-2
V gene: TRBV24-1
clone size: -
D gene: TRBD1

CDR3 protein: CASSRGGNEKLFF
CDR3 DNA: TGTGCCAGCTCACGTGGGGGAAATGAAAAACTGTTTTTT
J gene: TRBJ1-4
V gene: TRBV18
clone size: -
D gene: -

CDR3 protein: CASSIRTGGGQETQYF
CDR3 DNA: TGTGCCAGCAGTATTAGGACAGGGGGCGGCCAAGAGACCCAGTACTTC
J gene: TRBJ2-5
V gene: TRBV28
clone size: -
D gene: TRBD1

CDR3 protein: CASSLPGSIYGYTF
CDR3 DNA: TGTGCCAGCAGCTTGCCCGGGTCAATCTATGGCTACACCTTC
J gene: TRBJ1-2
V gene: TRBV7-2
clone size: -
D gene: -

CDR3 protein: CASSLEGRAYNEQFF
CDR3 DNA: TGTGCCAGCAGCTTGGAAGGGAGAGCCTACAATGAGCAGTTCTTC
J gene: TRBJ2-1
V gene: TRBV5-4
clone size: -
D gene: -

CDR3 protein: CASSTGTGNTEAFF
CDR3 DNA: TGTGCCAGCAGCACTGGGACAGGGAACACTGAAGCTTTCTTT
J gene: TRBJ1-1
V gene: TRBV7-9
clone size: -
D gene: TRBD1

CDR3 protein: CASSPTGASNYYEQYF
CDR3 DNA: TGTGCCAGCAGTCCTACAGGGGCTAGTAACTACTACGAGCAGTACTTC
J gene: TRBJ2-7
V gene: TRBV28
clone size: -
D gene: TRBD1

CDR3 protein: CATSDRQGALVNEQFF
CDR3 DNA: TGTGCCACCAGTGATCGCCAGGGGGCACTGGTCAATGAGCAGTTCTTC
J gene: TRBJ2-1
V gene: TRBV24-1
clone size: -
D gene: TRBD1

CDR3 protein: CASSWSTQSGNTIYF
CDR3 DNA: TGTGCCAGTAGTTGGTCAACCCAATCTGGAAACACCATATATTTT
J gene: TRBJ1-3
V gene: TRBV19
clone size: -
D gene: -

CDR3 protein: CASSLSGTSGVWPNEQFF
CDR3 DNA: TGTGCCAGCAGCCTCTCCGGGACTAGCGGGGTGTGGCCTAATGAGCAGTTCTTC
J gene: TRBJ2-1
V gene: TRBV7-8
clone size: once
D gene: TRBD2

CDR3 protein: CASSTHQYRYYGYTF
CDR3 DNA: TGTGCCAGCAGTACCCACCAATACAGATACTATGGCTACACCTTC
J gene: TRBJ1-2
V gene: TRBV27
clone size: -
D gene: -

CDR3 protein: CASSPTSGRAGGTDTQYF
CDR3 DNA: TGTGCCAGCTCACCAACTAGCGGGAGGGCCGGAGGAACAGATACGCAGTATTTT
J gene: TRBJ2-3
V gene: TRBV18
clone size: -
D gene: TRBD2

CDR3 protein: CASSMELLQETQYF
CDR3 DNA: TGTGCCAGTAGTATGGAGCTGCTCCAAGAGACCCAGTACTTC
J gene: TRBJ2-5
V gene: TRBV19
clone size: -
D gene: -

CDR3 protein: CAISTSGSVNEQFF
CDR3 DNA: TGTGCCATTTCGACTAGCGGGAGCGTCAATGAGCAGTTCTTC
J gene: TRBJ2-1
V gene: TRBV10-3
clone size: -
D gene: TRBD2

CDR3 protein: CASSSGTSGSLSDTQYF
CDR3 DNA: TGTGCCAGCAGCTCCGGGACTAGCGGGAGCTTATCAGATACGCAGTATTTT
J gene: TRBJ2-3
V gene: TRBV11-2
clone size: -
D gene: TRBD2

CDR3 protein: CASSAGQGAIELF
CDR3 DNA: TGTGCCAGCAGCGCGGGACAGGGAGCAATCGAGCTATTT
J gene: TRBJ1-1
V gene: TRBV7-3
clone size: -
D gene: TRBD1

CDR3 protein: CATGIGRMGETQYF
CDR3 DNA: TGTGCCACCGGGATCGGGCGGATGGGTGAGACCCAGTACTTC
J gene: TRBJ2-5
V gene: TRBV19
clone size: -
D gene: -

CDR3 protein: CASSLISDEQYF
CDR3 DNA: TGTGCCAGCAGCTTAATTTCGGACGAGCAGTACTTC
J gene: TRBJ2-7
V gene: TRBV13
clone size: once
D gene: -

CDR3 protein: CAISDPRRGTRAFF
CDR3 DNA: TGTGCCATCAGTGATCCCAGGAGAGGGACCCGGGCTTTCTTT
J gene: TRBJ1-1
V gene: TRBV10-3
clone size: once
D gene: -